The 25 T cell receptor beta chains presented below share a single source sample, sequenced in a study of tumor and adjacent non-tumor tissue in lung cancer. Three rounds of nested PCR, following a modified ARM-PCR protocol, produced the TCRbeta library. TCRdb itself ran the multiplex PCR reads through MiXCR, one entry per CDR3 protein. The repertoire includes roughly 120,000 distinct CDR3 sequences, 75% to 90% of them detected once, and around 21% sits in the top ten. This sample's RNA came from whole unsorted tissue. The sample taken for sequencing was lung tumor tissue. These receptors originate from a man aged 70-80 years with non-small cell lung cancer.

This clonotype was observed a single time. Mismatch with germline at one junction end may stem from a read error. Written as DNA, the CDR3 is TGCAGTGCTGCCAGGGAGTGGGATACGCAGTGTTTT. It translates to CSAAREWDTQCF. The chain couples TRBV20-1 to TRBJ2-3; tentatively, D is TRBD1 or TRBD2 (5 bases each). From germline, CDR1 is DFQATT and CDR2 SNEGSKA (reference sequence). The CDR3 has 12 residues.

This clonotype appeared a few times. The V call is TRBV7-3, the J call TRBJ2-2; 7 bases agree with TRBD1. Germline CDR1 reads SGHTA; CDR2 reads FQGTGA. The CDR3 loop spans 18 amino acids. The V and J ends lost 6 bases and 4 bases, in that order; junction bases with no gene match: 17. The CDR3 region is CASSLRGRRGQSTGELFF. As DNA, the CDR3 is TGTGCCAGCAGTTTGAGGGGGCGAAGGGGTCAGAGCACCGGGGAGCTGTTTTTT.

The V gene is TRBV6-2 or TRBV6-3, the J gene TRBJ1-5; the D gene is possibly TRBD1 (5 bases). The CDR3 loop spans 13 amino acids. The V gene lost 4 bases and the J gene lost 16 bases, with 20 bases spanning the gap. Germline V gene data show CDR1 as MNHEY and CDR2 as SVGEGT. CDR3 residues: CASSSRGNQPRHF. The DNA of the CDR3 is TGTGCCAGCAGTTCTCGGGGCAATCAGCCCCGACATTTT.

On this clonotype: The conserved phenylalanine or tryptophan normally closing the CDR3 is absent here, so this likely arose from a read error. The chain combines TRBV10-3 with TRBJ2-7; possibly TRBD2 for D (5 bases). Germline assignment: CDR1 ENHRY and CDR2 SYGVKD. CDR3 length: 14 residues. As DNA, the CDR3 is TGTGGCATCAGTGGAGACTACACTTCCTACGAGCAGTACCTC. Translated, it gives CGISGDYTSYEQYL.

This clonotype was seen repeatedly, ten times or more. The chain joins TRBV7-9 to TRBJ1-2; TRBD1 might be the D (6 bases). V gave up 1 base and J gave up 4 bases, with 7 bases separating them. The CDR3 is made up of 13 amino acids. The V gene's germline CDR1 is SEHNR and CDR2 FQNEAQ (reference sequence). This CDR3 is CASSLEGGYGYTF. CDR3 DNA: TGTGCCAGCAGCTTAGAGGGGGGCTATGGCTACACCTTC.

This chain links TRBV7-9 with TRBJ1-5; possible D gene TRBD1, 5 bases. The CDR3 sequence is 13 residues long. Germline V gene sequence: CDR1 SEHNR, CDR2 FQNEAQ (reference sequence). The V end was cut by 5 bases, the J end by 7 bases, with 12 bases between. For the CDR3, the DNA is TGTGCCAGCAGCAGGGGACCCAAACAGCCCCAGCATTTT. Residues: CASSRGPKQPQHF.

This clonotype has a single count. This may be a read error, as it is one base from a much larger clone. The rearrangement joins TRBV7-8 to TRBJ2-7; 9 nucleotides agree with TRBD2. Germline V gene data show CDR1 as SGHVS and CDR2 as FQNEAQ. This CDR3 has 16 residues. V trimming: 3 bases; J trimming: 4 bases; junction bases outside the gene matches: 10. CDR3 residues: CASSLNLAGALYEQYF. CDR3 bases: TGTGCCAGCAGCTTGAATTTAGCGGGGGCCTTATACGAGCAGTACTTC.

Notes on this clonotype: Relative to the germline gene, one junction end is altered; a read error may explain this. CDR3 amino acids: CSSSLTHSGPLRIEQFF. In nucleotides, the CDR3 is TGCTCCAGCAGCCTTACTCACTCGGGACCTTTGAGGATAGAGCAGTTCTTC. The chain employs TRBV4-1 and TRBJ2-1; D possibly matches TRBD1 or TRBD2 (5 bases each). The CDR3 is 17 residues long. The germline V gene encodes CDR1 MGHRA and CDR2 YSYEKL.

As to this clonotype: At one end, the junction sequence differs from germline, possibly due to a read error. J is TRBJ1-5 and V is TRBV7-9; D might be TRBD1 (5 bases). The CDR3 totals 14 residues. CDR1 SEHNR and CDR2 FQNEAQ come from the germline V gene (reference sequence). The CDR3 here is CANSSGTDNQHQHF. The CDR3 bases are TGTGCCAACAGCTCCGGGACGGACAATCAGCACCAGCATTTT.

For this clonotype: The CDR3 carries no conserved terminal phenylalanine or tryptophan, so it likely arises from a read error. No DNA is shown, since the ends of the CDR3 on it are uncertain; the CDR3 is the one TCRdb lists. The chain is built from TRBV12-3 or TRBV12-4 and TRBJ2-1; the DNA was not compared with TRBD1, the D call given in the table. Counting both end residues, the CDR3 totals 14 amino acids. CDR3 region: CASSLAGGSYEQLL.

The V gene is TRBV29-1, the J gene TRBJ1-2; TRBD1 matches at 9 bases. V trimming: 8 bases; J trimming: 5 bases; junction bases outside the gene matches: 12. This CDR3 has 14 residues. Germline V gene data show CDR1 as SQVTM and CDR2 as ANQGSEA. CDR3 DNA: TGCAGCAAAGGACAGGGGCCCCCTCGTTATGGCTACACCTTC. As protein: CSKGQGPPRYGYTF. The whole variable domain, filled in from reference TRBV29-1 and TRBJ1-2, reads SAVISQKPSRDICQRGTSLTIQCQVDSQVTMMFWYRQQPGQSLTLIATANQGSEATYESGFVIDKFPISRPNLTFSTLTVSNMSPEDSSIYLCSKGQGPPRYGYTFGSGTRLTVV.

This clonotype showed up many times. The rearrangement links TRBV7-8 to TRBJ1-2; D is possibly TRBD1 (5 bases). Trimming stripped 4 bases from V and 7 bases from J, with 16 bases between. The CDR3 has 14 residues. Germline V lookup: CDR1 SGHVS, CDR2 FQNEAQ. CDR3 sequence: CASSSAQGSAGYTF. CDR3 DNA sequence: TGTGCCAGCAGCTCAGCCCAGGGATCGGCTGGCTACACCTTC.

This clonotype was counted a single time. The J gene is TRBJ2-3, the V gene TRBV11-2, with TRBD1 identical over 8 bases. Germline lookup yields CDR1 SGHAT and CDR2 FQNNGV. The CDR3 has 16 amino acids. This CDR3 reads CATSFRGLALTDTQYF. The CDR3 DNA sequence: TGTGCTACCAGCTTCAGGGGGCTAGCACTAACAGATACGCAGTATTTT.

This clonotype was observed once. J is TRBJ2-7 and V is TRBV13; tentatively, D is TRBD2 (7 bases). Germline lookup yields CDR1 PRHDT and CDR2 FYEKMQ (reference sequence). The length of the CDR3 is 16 residues. The germline V and J ends were trimmed by 9 bases and 6 bases, with 27 bases remaining between them. The CDR3 DNA sequence: TGTGCCAGTAGCCCCGCCGTGGGGGGGCCTGAAGGCGAGCAGTACTTC. This sequence encodes CASSPAVGGPEGEQYF.

On this clonotype itself: A much larger clonotype is one base distant, so this may be a read error. This chain links TRBV20-1 with TRBJ2-2; TRBD2 matches at 12 bases. The CDR3 has 17 amino acids. CDR1 and CDR2 (germline): DFQATT, SNEGSKA (reference sequence). This CDR3 reads CSASRLAGGYNIGELFF. In DNA form, the CDR3 reads TGCAGTGCTAGCAGGCTAGCGGGAGGGTATAACATCGGGGAGCTGTTTTTT.

A note on this clonotype: One junction end disagrees with the germline gene, perhaps due to a read error. The chain recombines TRBV5-1 with TRBJ2-3, with D maybe TRBD2 (7 bases). CDR3 length: 15 amino acids. Per germline, CDR1 SGHRS and CDR2 YFSETQ. CDR3 region: CASSLGQGRADTQYF. Here the CDR3 DNA reads TGCGCAAGCAGCTTGGGTCAGGGGAGGGCAGATACGCAGTATTTT.

As regards this clonotype: No conserved phenylalanine or tryptophan is present at the end of the CDR3, so a read error is the likely explanation. The gene calls are TRBV6-5 and TRBJ2-3, with D perhaps TRBD1 or TRBD2 (5 bases each). The length of the CDR3 is 14 residues. Germline V gene sequence: CDR1 MNHEY, CDR2 SVGAGI. V dropped 3 bases and J dropped 2 bases, with 9 bases sitting between them. The CDR3 reads CASSYGGTTDTQYS. In DNA form, the CDR3 reads TGTGCCAGCAGTTATGGTGGGACCACAGATACGCAGTATTCT.

Concerning this clonotype itself: This likely comes from a read error, as the CDR3 has no conserved phenylalanine or tryptophan at its end. This chain links TRBV11-2 with TRBJ2-2; D may be TRBD1 or TRBD2 (5 bases each). The CDR3 is 14 residues long. Per germline, CDR1 SGHAT and CDR2 FQNNGV. The CDR3 bases are TGTGCCAGCGAACAGACAGTAAGCACCGGGAAGCTGTTTCTT. This codes for CASEQTVSTGKLFL.

The genes are TRBV6-1 and TRBJ2-3; no firm D call. The germline V gene encodes CDR1 MNHNS and CDR2 SASEGT. Trimming left V 0 bases short and J 5 bases short, with 27 bases between. The CDR3 has 20 amino acids. CDR3 sequence (DNA): TGTGCCAGCAGTGAAGCGAAATTTTTTGGTGGGTGGTTGTCTGGAGATACGCAGTATTTT. It translates to CASSEAKFFGGWLSGDTQYF.

Comments on this clonotype: One end of the junction does not line up with germline, which may come from a read error. The chain links TRBV6-2 or TRBV6-3 to TRBJ1-1; perhaps TRBD1 as D (6 bases). Per germline, CDR1 MNHEY and CDR2 SVGEGT. This CDR3 has 17 amino acids. The CDR3 here is CAGSSGLGGRENTEAFF. Written as DNA, the CDR3 is TGTGCCGGCAGTTCCGGATTAGGGGGGCGAGAGAACACTGAAGCTTTCTTT.

This clonotype appeared a few times. One junction end disagrees with the germline gene, perhaps due to a read error. The chain joins TRBV6-1 to TRBJ2-6; possibly TRBD1 or TRBD2 for D (5 bases each). This CDR3 spans 13 amino acids. Germline CDR1 and CDR2: MNHNS and SASEGT. The CDR3 DNA reads TGTGCCAGCGGGCACTCTGGGACCAACGTCCTGTCTTTC. Translated: CASGHSGTNVLSF.

This chain uses TRBV11-2 with TRBJ1-4; maybe TRBD1 (6 bases). Trimming cost V 7 bases and J 6 bases, with 18 bases left between them. This CDR3 is built from 15 residues. Per germline, CDR1 SGHAT and CDR2 FQNNGV. The chain's CDR3 is CASISRGVSDEKLFF. The CDR3 DNA sequence: TGTGCCAGCATCTCCAGGGGAGTGAGTGATGAAAAACTGTTTTTT.

As concerns this clonotype: Without the conserved terminal phenylalanine or tryptophan, this CDR3 likely stems from a read error. This chain joins TRBV11-3 and TRBJ2-2; D gene ambiguous. Germline lookup yields CDR1 SGHNT and CDR2 YENEEA. The CDR3 covers 13 residues. The CDR3 loop is CAISLQGAGELFY. In DNA, the CDR3 is TGTGCCATCAGCTTGCAAGGAGCCGGGGAGCTGTTTTAT.

The table lists this clonotype with a few counts. This sequence may be a read error, since a much larger clone differs from it by one base. V and J are TRBV14 and TRBJ1-4; D is perhaps TRBD1 (5 bases). The CDR3 is made up of 12 amino acids. The germline gives CDR1 SGHDN, CDR2 FVKESK. The CDR3, as DNA: TGTGTCAGCAGCCGAAGGGGTGGCAGGCTGTTTTTT. This encodes CVSSRRGGRLFF. Complete variable domain (other parts from reference TRBV14 and TRBJ1-4): EAGVTQFPSHSVIEKGQTVTLRCDPISGHDNLYWYRRVMGKEIKFLLHFVKESKQDESGMPNNRFLAERTGGTYSTLKVQPAELEDSGVYFCVSSRRGGRLFFGSGTQLSVL.

The J gene is TRBJ1-1, the V gene TRBV11-2; D unresolved. V was trimmed by 3 bases and J by 5 bases, leaving 13 bases between them. Germline CDR1 reads SGHAT; CDR2 reads FQNNGV. The CDR3 runs to 14 residues. CDR3 DNA: TGTGCCAGCAGCTTCGGCGGTGACCAGACTGAAGCTTTCTTT. Translating it yields CASSFGGDQTEAFF.